This section outlines one T cell receptor (beta chain) sequence together with its context. Its target antigen remains unknown. Base qualities were left out, and no much larger clone turns up one base away. This entry comes from a study of T cell changes during pregnancy in multiple sclerosis (dated by TCRdb to between 2019 and 2020). For the wider study: The study examined how the T cell repertoire changed over the course of pregnancy in women with multiple sclerosis.

The receptor library was made with the immunoSEQ multiplex PCR assay. TCRdb stores this immuneACCESS table with in-frame sequences only. Part of the clones is absent; in the studies checked, under half of the shortfall reflects unresolved V genes, and no reason is known for the rest. Recorded for this sample are some 95,000 clones; around 94% of them occurred a single time. The leading ten clones occupy 2.6% of the sample. The CDR3 numbers 15 residues from cysteine through phenylalanine. The DNA shown is the 45-base CDR3, in frame from base 1. The germline V gene (reference sequence) specifies MNHEY as CDR1 and SMNVEV as CDR2. Trimming takes 9 bases from V and 4 bases from J, and the germline ends sit 21 bases apart.

Sample: peripheral blood, taken in the first trimester of pregnancy. The chain joins TRBV27 to TRBJ1-2, and the D gene may be TRBD1, 6 bases matching. The TCR comes from a female donor with multiple sclerosis, enrolled in a pregnancy study. CDR3 region: CASHGQKGIFYGYTF. The DNA sequence is TGTGCCAGTCATGGACAGAAGGGGATTTTCTATGGCTACACCTTC.